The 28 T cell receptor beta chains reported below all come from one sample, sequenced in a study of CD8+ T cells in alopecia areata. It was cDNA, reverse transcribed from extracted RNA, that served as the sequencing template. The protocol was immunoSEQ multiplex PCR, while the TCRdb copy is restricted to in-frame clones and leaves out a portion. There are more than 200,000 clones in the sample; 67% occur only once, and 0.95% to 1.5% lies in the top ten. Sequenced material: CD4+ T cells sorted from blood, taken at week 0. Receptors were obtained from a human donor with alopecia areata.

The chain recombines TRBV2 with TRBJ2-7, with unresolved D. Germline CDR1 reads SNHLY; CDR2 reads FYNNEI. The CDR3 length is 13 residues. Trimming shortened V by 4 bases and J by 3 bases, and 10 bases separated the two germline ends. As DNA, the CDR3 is TGTGCCAGCAGTGGCGGCAGTTTCTACGAGCAGTACTTC. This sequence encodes CASSGGSFYEQYF.

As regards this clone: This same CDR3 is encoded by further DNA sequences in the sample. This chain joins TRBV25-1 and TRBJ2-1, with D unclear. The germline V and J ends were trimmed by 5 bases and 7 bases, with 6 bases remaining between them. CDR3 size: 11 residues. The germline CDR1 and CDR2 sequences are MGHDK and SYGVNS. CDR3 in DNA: TGTGCCAGCAGTCCCCGTAATGAGCAGTTCTTC. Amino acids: CASSPRNEQFF.

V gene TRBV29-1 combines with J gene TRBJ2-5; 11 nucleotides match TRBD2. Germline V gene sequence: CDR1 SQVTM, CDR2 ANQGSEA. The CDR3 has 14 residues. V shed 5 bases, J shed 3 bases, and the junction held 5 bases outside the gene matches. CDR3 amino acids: CSVSASGGKETQYF. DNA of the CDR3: TGCAGCGTTTCAGCTAGCGGGGGGAAAGAGACCCAGTACTTC. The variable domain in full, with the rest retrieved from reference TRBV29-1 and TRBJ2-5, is SAVISQKPSRDICQRGTSLTIQCQVDSQVTMMFWYRQQPGQSLTLIATANQGSEATYESGFVIDKFPISRPNLTFSTLTVSNMSPEDSSIYLCSVSASGGKETQYFGPGTRLLVL.

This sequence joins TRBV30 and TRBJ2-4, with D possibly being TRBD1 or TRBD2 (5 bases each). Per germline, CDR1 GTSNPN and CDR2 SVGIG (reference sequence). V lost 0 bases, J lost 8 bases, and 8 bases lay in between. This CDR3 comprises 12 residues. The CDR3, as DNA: TGTGCCTGGAGTGTTAGGGGAGACATTCAGTACTTC. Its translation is CAWSVRGDIQYF.

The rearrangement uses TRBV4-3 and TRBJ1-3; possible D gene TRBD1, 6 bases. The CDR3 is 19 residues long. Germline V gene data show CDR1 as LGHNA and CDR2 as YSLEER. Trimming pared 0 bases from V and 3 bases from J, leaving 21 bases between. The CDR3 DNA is TGCGCCAGCAGCCAAGACTACCCCCTCGGTGGGGGCTTTGGAAACACCATATATTTT. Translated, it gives CASSQDYPLGGGFGNTIYF.

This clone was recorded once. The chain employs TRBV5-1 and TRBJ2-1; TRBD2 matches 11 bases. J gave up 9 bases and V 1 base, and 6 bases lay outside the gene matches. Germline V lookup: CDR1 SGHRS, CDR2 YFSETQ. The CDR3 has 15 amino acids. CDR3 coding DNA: TGCGCCAGCAGCTTGATAGCGGGGGGGCTCGGTGAGCAGTTCTTC. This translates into CASSLIAGGLGEQFF. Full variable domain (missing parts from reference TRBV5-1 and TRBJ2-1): KAGVTQTPRYLIKTRGQQVTLSCSPISGHRSVSWYQQTPGQGLQFLFEYFSETQRNKGNFPGRFSGRQFSNSRSEMNVSTLELGDSALYLCASSLIAGGLGEQFFGPGTRLTVL.

In nucleotides, the CDR3 is TGTGCCTGGAGCGCAGGACAGCCGAATCAGCCCCAGCATTTT. Protein product: CAWSAGQPNQPQHF. The chain combines TRBV30 with TRBJ1-5; TRBD1 might be the D (6 bases). CDR1 and CDR2 from the germline V gene are GTSNPN and SVGIG (reference sequence). This CDR3 spans 14 amino acids. The ends were cut back, 3 bases at V and 4 bases at J, with 13 bases in the middle.

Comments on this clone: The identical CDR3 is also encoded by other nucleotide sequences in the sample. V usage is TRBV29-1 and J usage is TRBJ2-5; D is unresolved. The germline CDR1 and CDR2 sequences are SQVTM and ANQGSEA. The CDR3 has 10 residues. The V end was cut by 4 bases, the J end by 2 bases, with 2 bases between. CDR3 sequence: CSVGQETQYF. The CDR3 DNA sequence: TGCAGCGTTGGTCAAGAGACCCAGTACTTC.

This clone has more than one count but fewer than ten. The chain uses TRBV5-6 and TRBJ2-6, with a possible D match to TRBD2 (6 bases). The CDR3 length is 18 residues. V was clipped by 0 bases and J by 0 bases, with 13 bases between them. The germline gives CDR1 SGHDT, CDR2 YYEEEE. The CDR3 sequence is CASSLAVAGYSGANVLTF. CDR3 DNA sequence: TGTGCCAGCAGCTTGGCCGTGGCGGGGTACTCTGGGGCCAACGTCCTGACTTTC.

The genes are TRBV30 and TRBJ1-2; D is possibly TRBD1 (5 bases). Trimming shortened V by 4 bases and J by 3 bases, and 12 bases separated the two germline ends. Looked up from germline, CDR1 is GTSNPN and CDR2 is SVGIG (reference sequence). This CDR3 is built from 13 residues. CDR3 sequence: CAWTVQTDYGYTF. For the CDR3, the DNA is TGTGCCTGGACCGTCCAGACAGACTATGGCTACACCTTC.

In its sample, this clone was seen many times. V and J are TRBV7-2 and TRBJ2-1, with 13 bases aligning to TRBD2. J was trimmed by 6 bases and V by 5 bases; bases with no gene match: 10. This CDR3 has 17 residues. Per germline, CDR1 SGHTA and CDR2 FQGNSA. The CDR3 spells CASSPQLAGGPFNEQFF. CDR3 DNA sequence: TGTGCCAGCAGCCCGCAACTAGCGGGGGGGCCCTTCAATGAGCAGTTCTTC.

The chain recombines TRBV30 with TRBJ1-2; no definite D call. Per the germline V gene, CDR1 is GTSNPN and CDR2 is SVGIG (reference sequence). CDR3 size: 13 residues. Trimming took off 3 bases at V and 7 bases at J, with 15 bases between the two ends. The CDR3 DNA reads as TGTGCCTGGAGCGCCCGAGGAGGCGTTGGCTACACCTTC. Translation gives CAWSARGGVGYTF. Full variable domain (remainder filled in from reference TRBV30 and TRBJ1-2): SQTIHQWPATLVQPVGSPLSLECTVEGTSNPNLYWYRQAAGRGLQLLFYSVGIGQISSEVPQNLSASRPQDRQFILSSKKLLLSDSGFYLCAWSARGGVGYTFGSGTRLTVV.

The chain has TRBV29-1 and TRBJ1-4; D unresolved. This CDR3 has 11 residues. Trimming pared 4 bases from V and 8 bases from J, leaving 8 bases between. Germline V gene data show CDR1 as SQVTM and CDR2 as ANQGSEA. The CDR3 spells CSVVKNEKLFF. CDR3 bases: TGCAGCGTTGTAAAGAACGAAAAACTGTTTTTT. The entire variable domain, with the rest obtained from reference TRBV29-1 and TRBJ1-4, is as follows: SAVISQKPSRDICQRGTSLTIQCQVDSQVTMMFWYRQQPGQSLTLIATANQGSEATYESGFVIDKFPISRPNLTFSTLTVSNMSPEDSSIYLCSVVKNEKLFFGSGTQLSVL.

CDR3 sequence: CAWSAQGGIFREQYF. The CDR3 DNA is TGTGCCTGGAGTGCCCAGGGGGGAATCTTCCGCGAGCAGTACTTC. The chain links TRBV30 to TRBJ2-7; TRBD1 might be the D (7 bases). V lost 1 base, J lost 6 bases, and 19 bases lay in between. The CDR3 spans 15 residues. The germline V gene has CDR1 GTSNPN and CDR2 SVGIG (reference sequence).

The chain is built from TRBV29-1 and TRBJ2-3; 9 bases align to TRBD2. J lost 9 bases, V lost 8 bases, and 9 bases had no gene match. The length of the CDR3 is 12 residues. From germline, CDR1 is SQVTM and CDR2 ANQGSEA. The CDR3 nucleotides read TGCAGCACCAATAGCGGGGGAGAGACGCAGTATTTT. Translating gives CSTNSGGETQYF.

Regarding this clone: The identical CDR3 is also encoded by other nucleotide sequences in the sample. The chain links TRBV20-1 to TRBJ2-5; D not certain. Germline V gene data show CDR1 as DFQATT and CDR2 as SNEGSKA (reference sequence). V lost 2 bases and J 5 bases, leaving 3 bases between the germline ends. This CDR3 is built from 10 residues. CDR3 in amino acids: CSARRETQYF. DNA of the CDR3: TGCAGTGCTAGAAGGGAGACCCAGTACTTC.

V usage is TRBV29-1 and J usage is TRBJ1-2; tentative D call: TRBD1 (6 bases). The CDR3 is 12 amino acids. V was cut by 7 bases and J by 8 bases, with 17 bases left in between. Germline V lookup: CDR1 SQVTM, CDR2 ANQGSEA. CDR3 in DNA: TGCAGCGGCAACGACAGGAACCGAGGCTACACCTTC. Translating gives CSGNDRNRGYTF.

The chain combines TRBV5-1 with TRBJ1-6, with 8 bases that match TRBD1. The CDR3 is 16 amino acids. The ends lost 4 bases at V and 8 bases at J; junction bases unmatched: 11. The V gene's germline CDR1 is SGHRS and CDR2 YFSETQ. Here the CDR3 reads CASSLRQGQGDSPLHF. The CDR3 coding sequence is TGCGCCAGCAGCCTCCGACAGGGGCAGGGGGATTCACCCCTCCACTTT.

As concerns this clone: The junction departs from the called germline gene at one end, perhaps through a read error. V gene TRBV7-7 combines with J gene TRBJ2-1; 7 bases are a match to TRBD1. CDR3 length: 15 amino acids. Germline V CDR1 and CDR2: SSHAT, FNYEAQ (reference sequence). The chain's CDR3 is CASSLDSRQGSEQFF. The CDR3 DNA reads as TGTGCTAGCAGCTTAGACTCTCGACAGGGAAGTGAGCAGTTCTTC.

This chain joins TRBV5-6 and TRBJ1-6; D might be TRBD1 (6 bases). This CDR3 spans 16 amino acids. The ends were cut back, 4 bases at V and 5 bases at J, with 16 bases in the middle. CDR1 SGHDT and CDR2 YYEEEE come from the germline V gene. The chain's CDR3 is CASSPPLDRDNSPLHF. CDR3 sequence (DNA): TGTGCCAGCAGCCCGCCGTTGGACAGAGATAATTCACCCCTCCACTTT.

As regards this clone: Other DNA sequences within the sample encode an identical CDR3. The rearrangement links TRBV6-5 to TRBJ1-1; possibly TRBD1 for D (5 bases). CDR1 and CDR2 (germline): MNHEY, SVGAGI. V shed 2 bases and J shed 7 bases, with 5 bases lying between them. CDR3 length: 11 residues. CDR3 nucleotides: TGTGCCAGCAGTTACAGGGGTGAAGCTTTCTTT. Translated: CASSYRGEAFF.

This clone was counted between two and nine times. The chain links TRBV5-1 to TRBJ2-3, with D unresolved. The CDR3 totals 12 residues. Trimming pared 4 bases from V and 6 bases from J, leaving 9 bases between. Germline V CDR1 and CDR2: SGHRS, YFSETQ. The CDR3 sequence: CASSAILDTQYF. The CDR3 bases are TGCGCCAGCAGCGCAATCCTGGATACGCAGTATTTT.

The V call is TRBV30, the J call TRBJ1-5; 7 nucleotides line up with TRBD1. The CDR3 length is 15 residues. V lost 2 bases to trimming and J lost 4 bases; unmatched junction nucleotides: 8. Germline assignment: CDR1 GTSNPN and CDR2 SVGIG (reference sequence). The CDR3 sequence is CAWSTDRAKNQPQHF. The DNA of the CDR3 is TGTGCCTGGAGTACAGACAGGGCCAAGAATCAGCCCCAGCATTTT.

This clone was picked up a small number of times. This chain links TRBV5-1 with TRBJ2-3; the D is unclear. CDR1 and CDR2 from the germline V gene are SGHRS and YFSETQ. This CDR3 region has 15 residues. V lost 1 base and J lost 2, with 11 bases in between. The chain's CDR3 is CASSLSRPDTDTQYF. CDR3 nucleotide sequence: TGCGCCAGCAGCTTGAGTCGGCCGGACACAGATACGCAGTATTTT.

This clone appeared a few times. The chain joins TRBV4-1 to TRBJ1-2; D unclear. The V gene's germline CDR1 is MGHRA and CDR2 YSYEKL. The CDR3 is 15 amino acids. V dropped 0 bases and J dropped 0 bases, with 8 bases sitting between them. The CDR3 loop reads CASSQDGSPNYGYTF. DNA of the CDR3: TGCGCCAGCAGCCAAGACGGTAGCCCTAACTATGGCTACACCTTC.

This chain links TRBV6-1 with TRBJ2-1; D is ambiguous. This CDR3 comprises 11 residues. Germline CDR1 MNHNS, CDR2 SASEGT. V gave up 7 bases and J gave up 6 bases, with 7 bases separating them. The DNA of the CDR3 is TGTGCCAGCACGGGTATCAATGAGCAGTTCTTC. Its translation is CASTGINEQFF.

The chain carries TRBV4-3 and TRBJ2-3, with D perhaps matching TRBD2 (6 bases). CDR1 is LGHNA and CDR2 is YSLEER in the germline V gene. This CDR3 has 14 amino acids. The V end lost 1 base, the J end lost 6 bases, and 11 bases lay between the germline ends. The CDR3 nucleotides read TGCGCCAGCAGCCAAGTCCGAGGAGGGGATACGCAGTATTTT. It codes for CASSQVRGGDTQYF.

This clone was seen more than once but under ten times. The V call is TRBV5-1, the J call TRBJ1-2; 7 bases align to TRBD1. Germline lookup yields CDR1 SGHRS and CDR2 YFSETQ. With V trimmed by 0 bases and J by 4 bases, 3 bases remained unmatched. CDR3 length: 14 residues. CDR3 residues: CASSLDRGGYGYTF. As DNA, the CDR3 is TGCGCCAGCAGCTTGGACAGGGGCGGCTATGGCTACACCTTC.